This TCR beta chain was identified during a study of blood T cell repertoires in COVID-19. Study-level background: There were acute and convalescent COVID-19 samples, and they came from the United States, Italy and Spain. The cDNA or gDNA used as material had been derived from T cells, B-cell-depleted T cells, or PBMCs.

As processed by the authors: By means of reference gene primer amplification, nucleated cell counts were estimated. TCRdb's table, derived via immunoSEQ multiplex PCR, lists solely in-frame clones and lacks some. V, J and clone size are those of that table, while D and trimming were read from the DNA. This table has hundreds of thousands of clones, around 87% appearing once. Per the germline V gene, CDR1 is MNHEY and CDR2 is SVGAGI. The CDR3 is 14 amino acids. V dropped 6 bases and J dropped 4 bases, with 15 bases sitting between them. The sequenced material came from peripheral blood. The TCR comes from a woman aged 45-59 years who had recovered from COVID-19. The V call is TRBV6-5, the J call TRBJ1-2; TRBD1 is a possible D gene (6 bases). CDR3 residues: CASSREGESYGYTF. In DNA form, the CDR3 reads TGTGCCAGCAGCAGGGAGGGGGAAAGCTATGGCTACACCTTC.